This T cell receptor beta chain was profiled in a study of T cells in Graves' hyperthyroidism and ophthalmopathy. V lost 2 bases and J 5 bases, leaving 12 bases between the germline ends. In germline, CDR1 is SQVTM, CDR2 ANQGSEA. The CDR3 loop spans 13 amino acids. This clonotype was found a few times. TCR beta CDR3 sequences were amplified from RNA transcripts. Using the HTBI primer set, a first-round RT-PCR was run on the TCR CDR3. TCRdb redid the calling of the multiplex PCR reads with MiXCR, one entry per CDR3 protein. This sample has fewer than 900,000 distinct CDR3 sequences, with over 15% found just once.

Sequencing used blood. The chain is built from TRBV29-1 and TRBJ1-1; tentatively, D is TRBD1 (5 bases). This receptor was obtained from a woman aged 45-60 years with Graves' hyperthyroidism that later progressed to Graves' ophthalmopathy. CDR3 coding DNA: TGCAGCGTTGAAAAACAGGCTTTTACTGAAGCTTTCTTT. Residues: CSVEKQAFTEAFF.